These 19 T cell receptor beta chains share one sample of origin, sequenced in a study of cytomegalovirus exposure and HLA in healthy donors (dated by TCRdb to 2016 to 2017). The library was prepared using the immunoSEQ multiplex PCR assay. A mixture of 60 forward primers for TCR Vbeta segments and 13 reverse primers for TCR Jbeta segments was used in the multiplex PCR. What TCRdb holds here is the immuneACCESS table cut down to in-frame rearrangements. Part of the clones is not present; checked against another copy, under half of the missing clones reflect an unresolved V gene, and the others are unexplained. The sample table contains 75,000 to 100,000 clones; only one count was recorded for about 80% of them. 0.45% to 0.6% of the sample belongs to the ten largest clones. The sample consisted of PBMCs. The source of these receptors is a man in his thirties or forties in good health and CMV-seronegative.

This clone is a singleton in its sample. CDR3 region: CASSWGTTGELFF. The CDR3 DNA follows: TGCGCCAGCAGCTGGGGGACAACCGGGGAGCTGTTTTTT. V usage is TRBV5-1 and J usage is TRBJ2-2, with a tentative D call TRBD1 (6 bases). V shed 3 bases and J shed 5 bases, with 8 bases lying between them. The CDR3 extends over 13 amino acids. From germline, CDR1 is SGHRS and CDR2 YFSETQ.

V usage is TRBV7-9 and J usage is TRBJ2-3; the match to TRBD2 covers 8 bases. Germline V gene lookup returns CDR1 SEHNR and CDR2 FQNEAQ (reference sequence). The CDR3 runs 16 residues. J was trimmed by 0 bases and V by 5 bases; bases with no gene match: 7. DNA for the CDR3: TGTGCCAGCAGCCACAGACTAGCGAATAGCACAGATACGCAGTATTTT. It translates to CASSHRLANSTDTQYF.

The genes are TRBV7-2 and TRBJ1-2, with 8 bases fitting TRBD1. V lost 1 base to trimming and J lost 6 bases; unmatched junction nucleotides: 16. CDR3 length equals 18 residues. Germline CDR1 is SGHTA and CDR2 is FQGNSA. The CDR3 nucleotides are TGTGCCAGCAGCTTAGGGGGTCCGGACAGGGCTTTGAGGGATGGCTACACCTTC. Protein product: CASSLGGPDRALRDGYTF.

The chain has TRBV7-8 and TRBJ1-5; the D is unclear. This CDR3 is built from 13 residues. Trimming took 0 bases from V and 5 from J, leaving 5 bases between them. Germline CDR1 and CDR2: SGHVS and FQNEAQ. In nucleotides, the CDR3 is TGTGCCAGCAGCTTAGCGCCAGATCAGCCCCAGCATTTT. Translation: CASSLAPDQPQHF. Complete variable domain (other parts from reference TRBV7-8 and TRBJ1-5): GAGVSQSPRYKVAKRGQDVALRCDPISGHVSLFWYQQALGQGPEFLTYFQNEAQLDKSGLPSDRFFAERPEGSVSTLKIQRTQQEDSAVYLCASSLAPDQPQHFGDGTRLSIL.

The chain carries TRBV6-6 and TRBJ1-1, with TRBD1 matching over 8 bases. Germline values: CDR1 MNHNY, CDR2 SVGAGI (reference sequence). The CDR3 has 13 residues. The J segment lost 4 bases and the V segment lost 4 bases, leaving 2 bases of the junction unmatched. CDR3 DNA sequence: TGTGCCAGCAGTTTCACAGGGGGCACTGAAGCTTTCTTT. Protein: CASSFTGGTEAFF.

The CDR3 DNA follows: TGTGCCATCAGTGAGTCGGCGGAATTCCAGCCCCAGCATTTT. This codes for CAISESAEFQPQHF. V usage is TRBV10-3 and J usage is TRBJ1-5; D ambiguous. V was shortened by 0 bases and J by 7 bases, with 10 bases between the two germline ends. The CDR3 runs to 14 residues. Germline V gives CDR1 ENHRY, CDR2 SYGVKD.

The chain links TRBV7-2 to TRBJ2-5, with TRBD1 identical over 8 bases. CDR3 length: 14 residues. Germline V gene sequence: CDR1 SGHTA, CDR2 FQGNSA. J gave up 7 bases and V 6 bases, and 10 bases lay outside the gene matches. CDR3 sequence reads: CASSIDRGRATQYF. In DNA, the CDR3 is TGTGCCAGCAGTATTGACAGGGGCCGGGCGACCCAGTACTTC.

This chain uses TRBV7-9 with TRBJ1-4, with D possibly TRBD1 on 6 matching bases. This CDR3 is 16 amino acids long. V lost 2 bases and J lost 0, with 10 bases in between. The germline V gene has CDR1 SEHNR and CDR2 FQNEAQ (reference sequence). The chain's CDR3 is CASSLTDRATNEKLFF. The CDR3 DNA sequence: TGTGCCAGCAGCTTAACGGACAGAGCAACTAATGAAAAACTGTTTTTT.

The chain links TRBV29-1 to TRBJ1-3, with 7 bases matching TRBD1. Trimming took 4 bases from V and 8 from J; bases not matched to a gene: 14. Germline V lookup: CDR1 SQVTM, CDR2 ANQGSEA. This CDR3 comprises 15 residues. CDR3: CSVVLRGRGPDTIYF. Here the CDR3 DNA reads TGCAGCGTTGTGTTAAGGGGGCGAGGGCCGGACACCATATATTTT. The full variable domain, its missing parts supplied by reference TRBV29-1 and TRBJ1-3, is SAVISQKPSRDICQRGTSLTIQCQVDSQVTMMFWYRQQPGQSLTLIATANQGSEATYESGFVIDKFPISRPNLTFSTLTVSNMSPEDSSIYLCSVVLRGRGPDTIYFGEGSWLTVV.

This clone was seen more than once but under ten times. The chain couples TRBV5-1 to TRBJ1-1; 10 bases fit TRBD1. CDR1 is SGHRS and CDR2 is YFSETQ in the germline V gene. The CDR3 runs 18 residues. The J segment lost 4 bases and the V segment lost 5 bases, leaving 17 bases of the junction unmatched. The CDR3 here is CASRLPLGQGVDVTEAFF. In nucleotides, the CDR3 is TGCGCCAGCAGATTGCCCCTCGGACAGGGGGTAGATGTCACTGAAGCTTTCTTT.

This clone was observed a handful of times. J is TRBJ2-3 and V is TRBV6-1; TRBD2 might be the D (5 bases). CDR3 length equals 15 residues. Per the germline V gene, CDR1 is MNHNS and CDR2 is SASEGT. Trimming removed 3 bases at V and 0 bases at J, with 10 bases between. DNA for the CDR3: TGTGCCAGCAGTGAGCTAGCTGATAGCACAGATACGCAGTATTTT. This encodes CASSELADSTDTQYF.

The chain employs TRBV4-1 and TRBJ2-3, with D possibly matching TRBD1 (5 bases). Per the germline V gene, CDR1 is MGHRA and CDR2 is YSYEKL. V was shortened by 2 bases and J by 4 bases, with 10 bases between the two germline ends. The CDR3 runs to 14 residues. The CDR3 spells CASSQTLGADTQYF. In DNA form, the CDR3 reads TGCGCCAGCAGCCAAACTTTAGGGGCAGATACGCAGTATTTT.

The sample holds a few counts of this clone. The gene calls are TRBV6-1 and TRBJ1-5, with a possible D match to TRBD1 (6 bases). CDR3 length: 15 amino acids. Trimming pared 6 bases from V and 0 bases from J, leaving 12 bases between. CDR1 MNHNS and CDR2 SASEGT come from the germline V gene. The CDR3 spells CASSPGQFSNQPQHF. For the CDR3, the DNA is TGTGCCAGCAGCCCCGGACAGTTTAGCAATCAGCCCCAGCATTTT.

The rearrangement links TRBV6-1 to TRBJ1-3; D uncertain. The germline V gene encodes CDR1 MNHNS and CDR2 SASEGT. Trimming stripped 0 bases from V and 0 bases from J, with 12 bases between. The CDR3 totals 17 residues. CDR3 protein: CASSEALSRSSGNTIYF. The CDR3, as DNA: TGTGCCAGCAGTGAAGCGCTTTCCCGGAGCTCTGGAAACACCATATATTTT.

This CDR3 is CASSGPELTNSPLHF. The CDR3 bases are TGTGCCAGCAGCGGGCCGGAACTTACAAATTCACCCCTCCACTTT. The rearrangement uses TRBV5-6 and TRBJ1-6; no firm D call. Per germline, CDR1 SGHDT and CDR2 YYEEEE. The germline V and J ends were trimmed by 4 bases and 7 bases, with 15 bases remaining between them. This CDR3 has 15 residues.

The genes are TRBV21-1 and TRBJ1-1; the table names TRBD1, a call not compared with the DNA. TRBV21-1 is labeled a pseudogene. This CDR3 comprises 12 residues. The CDR3 nucleotides read TGTGCCAGCAGCAAAATACAGGGAATAGCTTTCTTT. Translating it yields CASSKIQGIAFF.

This rearrangement joins TRBV11-1 to TRBJ2-3; TRBD1 agrees at 7 bases. The CDR3 has 15 amino acids. CDR1 SGHAT and CDR2 FQDESV come from the germline V gene (reference sequence). With V trimmed by 6 bases and J by 4 bases, 10 bases remained unmatched. DNA of the CDR3: TGTGCCAGCAGTTCTGGACAGGTGGCTGCAGATACGCAGTATTTT. Translation: CASSSGQVAADTQYF.

V gene TRBV10-3 combines with J gene TRBJ2-6; weak D call: TRBD2 (6 bases). The CDR3 length is 16 residues. The V end lost 1 base, the J end lost 1 base, and 8 bases lay between the germline ends. Germline V gives CDR1 ENHRY, CDR2 SYGVKD. CDR3 nucleotides: TGTGCCATCAGTGAGTGGGACTCTTCTGGGGCCAACGTCCTGACTTTC. Protein product: CAISEWDSSGANVLTF.

The chain couples TRBV13 to TRBJ1-1, with a weak D call TRBD1 (6 bases). The V and J ends lost 5 bases and 1 base respectively, with 14 bases between them. This CDR3 has 15 residues. Germline V gene data show CDR1 as PRHDT and CDR2 as FYEKMQ (reference sequence). The CDR3 DNA is TGTGCCAGCAGCCCCGGAGGGGGGGGGAACACTGAAGCTTTCTTT. The encoded protein is CASSPGGGGNTEAFF.